This record concerns one TCR beta chain sequence. Its antigen is undetermined. MiXCR, applied by TCRdb to the multiplex PCR reads, yields one record per CDR3 protein. The data show nearly 110,000 distinct CDR3 sequences, about 29% seen once. The data are from a study of breast tumors, draining lymph nodes, adjacent tissues. General observations from the study: Data only fit, rather than demonstrated, lymph node origin of most tumor T cells. Tumor and nontumor repertoires were significantly more similar in luminal-like than in basal-like breast cancer.

The lymph nodes were axillary draining lymph nodes from breast cancer patients. The germline CDR1 and CDR2 sequences are ENHRY and SYGVKD. The CDR3 is made up of 14 amino acids. V lost 3 bases and J 0 bases, leaving 9 bases between the germline ends. The sample was axillary lymph node tissue. The chain is built from TRBV10-3 and TRBJ2-7, with D perhaps given as TRBD1 or TRBD2 (6 bases each). This TCR was recovered from a female donor with breast cancer. Some clones in this sample may be carry-over from other donors' samples. This CDR3 reads CAISEGGSSYEQYF. The CDR3 bases are TGTGCCATCAGTGAAGGGGGGAGCTCCTACGAGCAGTACTTC.